The 10 T cell receptor beta chains below come from one sample, sequenced in a study of cytomegalovirus exposure and HLA in healthy donors. In the PCR, 60 Vbeta and 13 Jbeta primers were used. Profiling relied on immunoSEQ multiplex PCR, and the TCRdb table lists in-frame clones only, not all of them. The table shows roughly 170,000 clones, with over 70% occurring only once. The sequenced material came from PBMCs. The receptors derive from a man younger than 45 in good health and CMV-seropositive.

V gene TRBV6-6 combines with J gene TRBJ1-2; D possibly corresponds to TRBD1 (5 bases). Germline-derived CDR1 and CDR2 are MNHNY and SVGAGI (reference sequence). With 2 bases removed from V and 5 bases from J, the gap between germline ends came to 15 bases. This CDR3 has 15 residues. The DNA of the CDR3 is TGTGCCAGCAGTTACCCTGGAGAGCGGGGGTATGGCTACACCTTC. Protein: CASSYPGERGYGYTF.

The rearrangement links TRBV7-2 to TRBJ2-3; tentatively, D is TRBD2 (6 bases). The CDR3 contains 18 residues. Germline CDR1 is SGHTA and CDR2 is FQGNSA. The V and J ends lost 1 base and 0 bases respectively, with 17 bases between them. This CDR3 reads CASSLVGSGGVSTDTQYF. CDR3 nucleotide sequence: TGTGCCAGCAGCTTAGTCGGATCCGGCGGGGTTAGCACAGATACGCAGTATTTT.

The CDR3 DNA reads TGTGCCAGCAGCTTAGGGCGGGGGAGTACGAATGAGCAGTTCTTC. It is translated as CASSLGRGSTNEQFF. This chain connects TRBV7-7 to TRBJ2-1; TRBD2 matches 7 bases. Germline assignment: CDR1 SSHAT and CDR2 FNYEAQ (reference sequence). V lost 1 base, J lost 7 bases, and 7 bases stayed unmatched. The CDR3 totals 15 residues. The variable domain in full, with the rest retrieved from reference TRBV7-7 and TRBJ2-1, is GAGVSQSPRYKVTKRGQDVTLRCDPISSHATLYWYQQALGQGPEFLTYFNYEAQPDKSGLPSDRFSAERPEGSISTLTIQRTEQRDSAMYRCASSLGRGSTNEQFFGPGTRLTVL.

The chain combines TRBV6-5 with TRBJ2-7, with TRBD2 as a possible D gene (5 bases). Looked up from germline, CDR1 is MNHEY and CDR2 is SVGAGI. This CDR3 contains 11 residues. The V end was cut by 7 bases, the J end by 4 bases, with 8 bases between. CDR3 in amino acids: CASTGLYEQYF. In DNA, the CDR3 is TGTGCCAGCACCGGACTGTACGAGCAGTACTTC.

The rearrangement links TRBV5-5 to TRBJ2-7; 7 bases agree with TRBD2. The V and J ends lost 3 bases and 5 bases, in that order; junction bases with no gene match: 11. CDR1 and CDR2 (germline): SGHKS, YYEKEE (reference sequence). This CDR3 spans 15 amino acids. Written as DNA, the CDR3 is TGTGCCAGCAGCTCCACTAGCGTCGGGATCCACGAGCAGTACTTC. It encodes CASSSTSVGIHEQYF.

This chain links TRBV27 with TRBJ2-7; 12 bases agree with TRBD2. The CDR3 loop spans 18 amino acids. Germline V CDR1 and CDR2: MNHEY, SMNVEV (reference sequence). With V trimmed by 9 bases and J by 2 bases, 17 bases remained unmatched. The CDR3 DNA reads TGTGCCAGGAGTGTACCGGGCGCGACTAGCGGGGGACCCTACGAGCAGTACTTC. This codes for CARSVPGATSGGPYEQYF.

The chain employs TRBV2 and TRBJ1-2; D unresolved. This CDR3 is built from 12 residues. Germline V gene sequence: CDR1 SNHLY, CDR2 FYNNEI. Trimming removed 4 bases at V and 8 bases at J, with 11 bases between. CDR3 loop: CASSGGMEGYTF. CDR3 nucleotide sequence: TGTGCCAGCAGTGGAGGGATGGAGGGCTACACCTTC.

Only a few counts were recorded for this clone. This chain joins TRBV9 and TRBJ2-2; D possibly corresponds to TRBD2 (7 bases). CDR3 length equals 17 residues. Germline lookup yields CDR1 SGDLS and CDR2 YYNGEE. The germline V and J ends were trimmed by 4 bases and 1 base, with 17 bases remaining between them. The CDR3 spells CASSPAAGALNTGELFF. The CDR3 nucleotides read TGTGCCAGCAGCCCGGCGGCGGGGGCCCTGAACACCGGGGAGCTGTTTTTT.

This clone was observed a few times. This chain links TRBV4-2 with TRBJ2-1; maybe TRBD1 (5 bases). V was clipped by 7 bases and J by 0 bases, with 10 bases between them. The CDR3 is made up of 14 amino acids. Germline V gives CDR1 LGHNA, CDR2 YNFKEQ. The CDR3 protein is CASTQDVSYNEQFF. DNA for the CDR3: TGTGCCAGCACACAGGACGTCTCCTACAATGAGCAGTTCTTC.

This chain uses TRBV5-1 with TRBJ2-5, with 9 bases lining up with TRBD2. J gave up 2 bases and V 2 bases, and 4 bases lay outside the gene matches. CDR1 and CDR2 from the germline V gene are SGHRS and YFSETQ. The CDR3 spans 15 residues. Written as DNA, the CDR3 is TGCGCCAGCAGCTTTGGGCTAGCGGGACAAGAGACCCAGTACTTC. This codes for CASSFGLAGQETQYF.